Listed here are 7 T cell receptor beta chains from one sample, sequenced in a study of breast tumors, draining lymph nodes, adjacent tissues (dated by TCRdb to the mid-2010s). The receptor library was made with multiplex PCR. For sequencing, an Illumina HiSeq 2000 was employed. TCRdb took the public reads, trimmed them with fastp at Q25, ran MiXCR for clone calling and kept in-frame beta chains. When rows share a CDR3 protein, they turn into one entry using the most common DNA and genes. The sample table lists more than 12,000 distinct CDR3 sequences, around 52% of them with a count of one. About 33% of the sample lies in the top ten. Material for sequencing was tumor-adjacent breast tissue. Source of these receptors: a female donor with breast cancer. Some clones in this sample may be carry-over from other donors' samples.

The chain links TRBV14 to TRBJ2-3, with D unresolved. This CDR3 has 13 residues. V was cut by 3 bases and J by 12 bases, with 16 bases left in between. CDR1 and CDR2 (germline): SGHDN, FVKESK. Written as DNA, the CDR3 is TGTGCCAGCAGCCATTCCTTCTCTGGAACTCAGTATTTT. Its protein is CASSHSFSGTQYF.

This clonotype was seen ten or more times. V is TRBV6-2 or TRBV6-3 and J is TRBJ1-2; 8 bases line up with TRBD1. V trimming: 4 bases; J trimming: 1 base; junction bases outside the gene matches: 8. CDR3 size: 16 residues. Per germline, CDR1 MNHEY and CDR2 SVGEGT. The CDR3 DNA sequence: TGTGCCAGCAGTTTCTCCGGGACAGGAGATAACTATGGCTACACCTTC. It codes for CASSFSGTGDNYGYTF.

In this sample, this clonotype is medium-sized. The chain has TRBV4-1 and TRBJ1-4; TRBD1 agrees at 9 bases. CDR3 length: 14 amino acids. J gave up 8 bases and V 4 bases, and 5 bases lay outside the gene matches. The germline gives CDR1 MGHRA, CDR2 YSYEKL. CDR3 residues: CASSRDRAGEKLFF. CDR3 DNA sequence: TGCGCCAGCAGCCGGGACAGGGCCGGGGAAAAACTGTTTTTT.

CDR3 bases: TGCAGTGCTAGGCCGGGACAGGGTCTCCCCTACGAGCAGTACTTC. This translates into CSARPGQGLPYEQYF. This rearrangement joins TRBV20-1 to TRBJ2-7; 9 bases map to TRBD1. V was clipped by 3 bases and J by 2 bases; unmatched bases: 8. Germline CDR1 is DFQATT and CDR2 is SNEGSKA (reference sequence). The CDR3 is made up of 15 amino acids.

The chain carries TRBV7-8 and TRBJ2-6; no clear D gene. The V gene's germline CDR1 is SGHVS and CDR2 FQNEAQ. The CDR3 has 15 residues. V dropped 5 bases and J dropped 0 bases, with 8 bases sitting between them. The CDR3, as DNA: TGTGCCAGCAGCCCACTACGCTCTGGGGCCAACGTCCTGACTTTC. Protein: CASSPLRSGANVLTF.

This clonotype was recorded many times. The chain employs TRBV20-1 and TRBJ2-3; no firm D call. Germline V lookup: CDR1 DFQATT, CDR2 SNEGSKA (reference sequence). The CDR3 loop spans 12 amino acids. V was shortened by 6 bases and J by 3 bases, with 10 bases between the two germline ends. Written as DNA, the CDR3 is TGCAGTGCCTTCCCGGTAACAGATACGCAGTATTTT. It is translated as CSAFPVTDTQYF.

Remarks on this clonotype: A much larger clone differs by one base, so this may be a read error. Likely a read error: the CDR3 ends without its conserved phenylalanine or tryptophan. The rearrangement uses TRBV11-3 and TRBJ1-1; D is perhaps TRBD1 (5 bases). This CDR3 comprises 14 residues. The V end was cut by 4 bases, the J end by 0 bases, with 9 bases between. Germline assignment: CDR1 SGHNT and CDR2 YENEEA. The DNA of the CDR3 is TGTGCCAGCAGCTCCGCAGGGTTGAACACTGAAGCTTTCTCT. Translating gives CASSSAGLNTEAFS.